These T cell receptor beta chains were read from a single sample in a study of post-analysis software for immune sequencing data. TCRdb passed the PCR reads through MiXCR, listing each CDR3 protein once. The sample carries 350,000 to 450,000 distinct CDR3 sequences, over 30% recorded once. The specimen was blood. The receptors were sampled from a girl aged 2 to 9 with multiple sclerosis. Each CDR3 is given with its conserved first and last residue.

v_call: TRBV20-1; cdr3_aa: CSAGGNYNEQYF
v_call: TRBV28; cdr3_aa: CASSPTLGREGTDTQYF
v_call: TRBV6-5; cdr3_aa: CASSTPGVYGYTF
v_call: TRBV11-2; cdr3_aa: CASSLAKPSGSSYEQYF
v_call: TRBV6-1; cdr3_aa: CASSPRQGSSGDTQYF
v_call: TRBV7-4; cdr3_aa: CASSQGAWASSYEQYF
v_call: TRBV15; cdr3_aa: CATSRDRARVEQFF
v_call: TRBV4-1; cdr3_aa: CASSQTPPEYGYTF
v_call: TRBV4-1; cdr3_aa: CASSQRGLAVTDTQYF
v_call: TRBV12-3/TRBV12-4; cdr3_aa: CASSLTRSTDTQYF
v_call: TRBV6-2/TRBV6-3; cdr3_aa: CASSTPRISSYNEQFF
v_call: TRBV28; cdr3_aa: CASSFTDRGVQPQHF
v_call: TRBV5-1; cdr3_aa: CASSLGAPGETQYF